This T cell receptor beta chain was documented in a study of T cell responses to AZD1222 COVID-19 vaccine. Germline V gene lookup returns CDR1 MNHNY and CDR2 SVGAGI (reference sequence). The V gene end was trimmed by 2 bases and the J gene end by 1 base; junction bases not matched to a gene: 4. There are 16 residues in the CDR3. Generated by immunoSEQ multiplex PCR, the TCRdb table keeps only in-frame clones and is missing some. Of fewer than 65,000 clones listed, more than 70% are singletons. The specimen was peripheral blood, collected 28 days after the second AZD1222 dose. The clonotype originates from an adult who received the AZD1222 COVID-19 vaccine. J is TRBJ2-2 and V is TRBV6-6, with 7 positions matching TRBD2. The CDR3 bases are TGTGCCAGCAGTTACCTGACTAGCTGGAACACCGGGGAGCTGTTTTTT. Its translation is CASSYLTSWNTGELFF.